This TCR beta chain was captured in a study of T cells in localized non-small cell lung cancer. Study results and limitations: The study found T cell clonality highest in uninvolved adjacent lung, above tumor. One tumor region alone was sequenced, and heterogeneity therefore remains possible.

In regard to this clone: Its cognate antigen is unknown.

Clones were sequenced by immunoSEQ multiplex PCR, and TCRdb holds only the in-frame ones, with some missing. The sample carries tens of thousands of clones, 84% recorded once. V was clipped by 10 bases and J by 7 bases; unmatched bases: 17. Germline V CDR1 and CDR2: LNHDA, SQIVND (reference sequence). This CDR3 contains 15 residues. This sample comprised PBMCs, obtained before any cancer treatment. The genes are TRBV19 and TRBJ1-2; 8 bases are shared with TRBD1. The TCR sequence derives from a man aged 40 to 70 with stage II lung adenocarcinoma. The CDR3 coding sequence is TGTGCCACTATACCGACAGGGGTTGGGTCCATTGGCTACACCTTC. It translates to CATIPTGVGSIGYTF.